The 24 T cell receptor beta chains below come from one sample, sequenced in a study of T-cell memory formation after mild COVID-19. TCRdb passed the 5' RACE reads through MiXCR, listing each CDR3 protein once. The table records 180,000 or so distinct CDR3 sequences, 11% of them present only once. Sequencing was performed on PBMCs or a T cell subset sorted from them (not recorded which). The receptor source for this set is a man in his late teens or twenties who had mild COVID-19 (a few samples of this study predate the infection). Cell type and time point are not known.

The chain joins TRBV20-1 to TRBJ1-5; D may be TRBD1 (5 bases). The germline V gene has CDR1 DFQATT and CDR2 SNEGSKA (reference sequence). The CDR3 covers 13 residues. V was pared by 7 bases and J by 3 bases, with 13 bases between. CDR3 amino acids: CSGPKGHNQPQHF. The CDR3 nucleotides are TGCAGTGGCCCGAAGGGGCACAATCAGCCCCAGCATTTT.

V gene TRBV28 combines with J gene TRBJ2-7; D is uncertain. The germline CDR1 and CDR2 sequences are MDHEN and SYDVKM. Trimming cost V 6 bases and J 2 bases, with 14 bases left between them. CDR3 size: 14 residues. DNA of the CDR3: TGTGCCAGCAGGTCTTACGCAGAAGCCTACGAGCAGTACGTC. As protein: CASRSYAEAYEQYV.

This clonotype appeared many times. The gene calls are TRBV20-1 and TRBJ2-7, with no clear D. The CDR3 has 12 residues. V shed 0 bases and J shed 5 bases, with 8 bases lying between them. Germline V gene sequence: CDR1 DFQATT, CDR2 SNEGSKA (reference sequence). Written as DNA, the CDR3 is TGCAGTGCTAGAGATCTGACCCACGAGCAGTACTTC. Translated, it gives CSARDLTHEQYF.

This clonotype was counted ten times or more. The rearrangement links TRBV7-9 to TRBJ1-1, with a tentative D call TRBD1 (6 bases). CDR3 size: 13 residues. CDR1 is SEHNR, CDR2 FQNEAQ, per germline (reference sequence). V was shortened by 3 bases and J by 5 bases, with 10 bases between the two germline ends. The CDR3 region is CASSFRGGTEAFF. CDR3 in DNA: TGTGCCAGCAGCTTTAGGGGGGGTACTGAAGCTTTCTTT.

This clonotype was observed many times. This chain joins TRBV29-1 and TRBJ2-2; D gene ambiguous. Germline V gene data show CDR1 as SQVTM and CDR2 as ANQGSEA. This CDR3 region has 13 residues. V lost 4 bases, J lost 4 bases, and 10 bases lay in between. This CDR3 reads CSVVRPSTGELFF. The DNA of the CDR3 is TGCAGCGTTGTGCGACCCTCCACCGGGGAGCTGTTTTTT.

The chain is built from TRBV4-1 and TRBJ2-3; D ambiguous. CDR3 length: 16 residues. Trimming took off 4 bases at V and 0 bases at J, with 14 bases between the two ends. Germline V CDR1 and CDR2: MGHRA, YSYEKL. Here the CDR3 reads CASSPFSRSSTDTQYF. The CDR3 DNA reads as TGCGCCAGCAGCCCTTTTTCCAGGAGTAGCACAGATACGCAGTATTTT.

The V gene is TRBV12-3 or TRBV12-4, the J gene TRBJ1-5, with D maybe TRBD1 (5 bases). Trimming shortened V by 5 bases and J by 0 bases, and 14 bases separated the two germline ends. The CDR3 contains 16 residues. The CDR3 coding sequence is TGTGCCAGCAGTACGCAGACAGTGGCTAGCAATCAGCCCCAGCATTTT. This encodes CASSTQTVASNQPQHF.

This chain links TRBV6-2 or TRBV6-3 with TRBJ1-4, with a possible D match to TRBD1 (5 bases). The CDR3 has 17 residues. Trimming stripped 3 bases from V and 0 bases from J, with 14 bases between. CDR1 and CDR2 (germline): MNHEY, SVGEGT. The CDR3 spells CASSYPRRGPTNEKLFF. CDR3 nucleotide sequence: TGTGCCAGCAGTTATCCCCGGAGGGGTCCAACTAATGAAAAACTGTTTTTT.

In this sample, this clonotype turned up a few times. The chain couples TRBV6-5 to TRBJ1-5; 7 bases align to TRBD1. This CDR3 has 12 residues. Germline V lookup: CDR1 MNHEY, CDR2 SVGAGI. J was trimmed by 7 bases and V by 6 bases; bases with no gene match: 3. The CDR3 DNA reads TGTGCCAGCAGAACAGGGGTACAGCCCCAGCATTTT. This sequence encodes CASRTGVQPQHF.

This clonotype was seen at least ten times. The chain is built from TRBV25-1 and TRBJ2-5; no reliable D call. Germline V lookup: CDR1 MGHDK, CDR2 SYGVNS. V was trimmed by 0 bases and J by 3 bases, leaving 14 bases between them. The CDR3 sequence is 16 residues long. DNA for the CDR3: TGTGCCAGCAGTGAATATGGTAGGCGGAATGAAGAGACCCAGTACTTC. Its protein is CASSEYGRRNEETQYF.

This clonotype appeared a few times. V gene TRBV3-1 combines with J gene TRBJ2-3, with TRBD2 identical over 11 bases. V was pared by 1 base and J by 7 bases, with 10 bases of the junction left unmatched. Germline CDR1 reads LGHDT; CDR2 reads YNNKEL (reference sequence). CDR3 length: 17 amino acids. In DNA, the CDR3 is TGTGCCAGCAGCCAAGCTAGCGGGGGGCAGGCAGGATATACGCAGTATTTT. Protein sequence: CASSQASGGQAGYTQYF.

The genes are TRBV20-1 and TRBJ1-5; TRBD1 matches 10 bases. There are 15 residues in the CDR3. Per germline, CDR1 DFQATT and CDR2 SNEGSKA (reference sequence). V was clipped by 3 bases and J by 7 bases; unmatched bases: 9. The CDR3 coding sequence is TGCAGTGCTAGGAAAAGGACAGGGGGATGGCAGCCCCAGCATTTT. Translated, it gives CSARKRTGGWQPQHF.

This clonotype came up a few times. The V gene is TRBV12-3 or TRBV12-4, the J gene TRBJ1-1, with D possibly being TRBD1 (5 bases). Trimming removed 7 bases from V and 4 bases from J, with 16 bases in between. There are 14 residues in the CDR3. CDR3 coding DNA: TGTGCCAGCAATCAGAGGGCTGGGGGCACTGAAGCTTTCTTT. The encoded protein is CASNQRAGGTEAFF.

This clonotype was observed at least ten times. Its ends do not fully match the called genes, so a read error is possible. The V call is TRBV7-7, the J call TRBJ2-1, with 11 bases fitting TRBD1. This CDR3 is 13 amino acids long. CDR1 SSHAT and CDR2 FNYEAQ come from the germline V gene (reference sequence). The CDR3 bases are TGTGCTAGCAGCCCCGGGACAGGGGGTGAGCAGTTCTTC. This gives the protein CASSPGTGGEQFF.

The sample holds a few counts of this clonotype. The chain carries TRBV5-1 and TRBJ2-4; tentative D call: TRBD1 (6 bases). CDR3 length: 18 residues. The V end was cut by 1 base, the J end by 0 bases, with 17 bases between. CDR1 is SGHRS, CDR2 YFSETQ, per germline. The CDR3 nucleotides are TGCGCCAGCAGCTTGAGGGGGAGCCTTGACGGAGCCAAAAACATTCAGTACTTC. It codes for CASSLRGSLDGAKNIQYF.

CDR3 in DNA: TGTGCCAGCAGCTTGGTGTTCCCGGGCACAGATACGCAGTATTTT. Residues: CASSLVFPGTDTQYF. The rearrangement joins TRBV5-6 to TRBJ2-3; D is unresolved. The CDR3 has 15 amino acids. The V end was cut by 0 bases, the J end by 1 base, with 9 bases between. The germline gives CDR1 SGHDT, CDR2 YYEEEE.

The chain couples TRBV7-3 to TRBJ1-1, with D perhaps TRBD1 (6 bases). Per the germline V gene, CDR1 is SGHTA and CDR2 is FQGTGA. The V end was cut by 4 bases, the J end by 4 bases, with 10 bases between. The CDR3 contains 13 residues. The CDR3 loop is CASSSPGATEAFF. The CDR3, as DNA: TGTGCCAGCAGCTCCCCAGGGGCCACTGAAGCTTTCTTT.

The chain links TRBV7-3 to TRBJ2-7; D may be TRBD2 (6 bases). CDR1 and CDR2 (germline): SGHTA, FQGTGA. This CDR3 is 14 amino acids long. V was clipped by 5 bases and J by 0 bases, with 11 bases between them. This chain's CDR3 is CASSVSGDSYEQYF. In DNA, the CDR3 is TGTGCCAGCAGCGTTAGCGGTGACTCCTACGAGCAGTACTTC.

This clonotype has only a few counts. The chain links TRBV7-9 to TRBJ1-1, with a tentative D call TRBD1 (5 bases). V was clipped by 5 bases and J by 1 base, with 17 bases between them. The CDR3 length is 16 residues. Germline V gene sequence: CDR1 SEHNR, CDR2 FQNEAQ (reference sequence). The CDR3 spells CASSRDFGWGNTEAFF. CDR3 nucleotides: TGTGCCAGCAGCCGGGACTTCGGCTGGGGGAACACTGAAGCTTTCTTT.

The chain joins TRBV19 to TRBJ2-2, with D hard to call. Germline V gives CDR1 LNHDA, CDR2 SQIVND (reference sequence). The CDR3 length is 12 residues. Deletions cut 4 bases from V and 6 bases from J, with 6 bases between. The CDR3 coding sequence is TGTGCCAGTAGTAGTCTGTCCGGGGAGCTGTTTTTT. The encoded protein is CASSSLSGELFF.

The chain employs TRBV5-1 and TRBJ2-7, with 7 bases that match TRBD2. After removal of 1 base from V and 1 base from J, the junction contained 14 bases not matched to a gene. CDR3 size: 18 residues. Germline V lookup: CDR1 SGHRS, CDR2 YFSETQ. Here the CDR3 reads CASSLSPPKGGGSYEQYF. As DNA, the CDR3 is TGCGCCAGCAGCTTGAGTCCCCCAAAAGGCGGGGGTTCCTACGAGCAGTACTTC.

The rearrangement uses TRBV5-1 and TRBJ2-1; 14 bases agree with TRBD2. Germline V gene sequence: CDR1 SGHRS, CDR2 YFSETQ. The CDR3 has 15 residues. The J segment lost 10 bases and the V segment lost 3 bases, leaving 6 bases of the junction unmatched. CDR3 coding DNA: TGCGCCAGCAGCTCAAGACTAGCGGGGGGGCAAGAGCAGTTCTTC. Translation: CASSSRLAGGQEQFF.

This sequence joins TRBV30 and TRBJ2-1; D gene ambiguous. This CDR3 has 16 amino acids. Trimming stripped 2 bases from V and 0 bases from J, with 14 bases between. Germline assignment: CDR1 GTSNPN and CDR2 SVGIG (reference sequence). CDR3: CAWSLSPADSYNEQFF. CDR3 nucleotides: TGTGCCTGGAGTCTTTCGCCTGCGGACTCCTACAATGAGCAGTTCTTC.

V gene TRBV5-1 combines with J gene TRBJ2-1, with D tentatively TRBD1 (6 bases). Germline assignment: CDR1 SGHRS and CDR2 YFSETQ. Trimming shortened V by 3 bases and J by 9 bases, and 16 bases separated the two germline ends. This CDR3 has 14 residues. The chain's CDR3 is CASSSRTVLGEQFF. The CDR3 nucleotides read TGCGCCAGCAGCTCACGGACAGTTCTGGGTGAGCAGTTCTTC.